This T cell receptor beta chain was recorded in a study of blood T cell repertoires in COVID-19. TCRdb's copy holds only in-frame clones and misses some; the assay was immunoSEQ multiplex PCR. The repertoire includes around 310,000 clones, roughly 88% of them detected once, and less than 5.5% sits in the top ten. Grouping used clinical history reported by participants in a survey and questionnaire. Germline CDR1 MGHRA, CDR2 YSYEKL. CDR3 length: 14 residues. V dropped 2 bases and J dropped 7 bases, with 11 bases sitting between them. The clonotype comes from a man aged 25-40 years who had recovered from COVID-19. The specimen sequenced was PBMCs or T cells enriched from blood (not recorded which). The chain joins TRBV4-1 to TRBJ1-4, with D possibly matching TRBD1 (5 bases). This chain's CDR3 is CASSQRRGSEKLFF. The CDR3 bases are TGCGCCAGCAGCCAACGACGGGGGAGTGAAAAACTGTTTTTT.